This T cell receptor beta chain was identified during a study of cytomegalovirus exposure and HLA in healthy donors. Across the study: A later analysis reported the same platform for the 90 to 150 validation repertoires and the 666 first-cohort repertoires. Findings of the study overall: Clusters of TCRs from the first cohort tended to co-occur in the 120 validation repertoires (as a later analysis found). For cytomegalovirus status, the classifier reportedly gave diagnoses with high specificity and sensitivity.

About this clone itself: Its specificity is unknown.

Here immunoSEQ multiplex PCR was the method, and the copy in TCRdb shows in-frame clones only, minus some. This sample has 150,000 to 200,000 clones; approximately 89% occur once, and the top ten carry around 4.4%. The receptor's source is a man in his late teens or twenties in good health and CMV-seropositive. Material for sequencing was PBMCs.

The CDR3 nucleotides read TGCGCCAGCAGGGAGACTAGCGGGATCACAGATACGCAGTATTTT. Amino acid sequence: CASRETSGITDTQYF. This chain uses TRBV5-1 with TRBJ2-3; 11 nucleotides agree with TRBD2. The germline V gene encodes CDR1 SGHRS and CDR2 YFSETQ. The trim removed 5 bases at V and 2 bases at J, leaving 4 bases unmatched. The CDR3 runs 15 residues.